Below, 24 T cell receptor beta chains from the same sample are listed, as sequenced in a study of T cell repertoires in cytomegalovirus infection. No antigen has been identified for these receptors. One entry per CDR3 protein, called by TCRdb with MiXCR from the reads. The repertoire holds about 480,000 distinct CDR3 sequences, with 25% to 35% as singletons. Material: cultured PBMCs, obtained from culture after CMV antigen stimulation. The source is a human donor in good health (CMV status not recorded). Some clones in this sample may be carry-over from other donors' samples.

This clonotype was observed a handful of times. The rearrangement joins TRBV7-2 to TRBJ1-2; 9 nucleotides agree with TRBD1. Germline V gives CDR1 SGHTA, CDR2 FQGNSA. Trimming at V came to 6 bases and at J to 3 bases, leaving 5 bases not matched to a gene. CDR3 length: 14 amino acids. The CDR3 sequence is CASRNRDRDYGYTF. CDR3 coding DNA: TGTGCCAGCAGAAACCGGGACAGGGACTATGGCTACACCTTC.

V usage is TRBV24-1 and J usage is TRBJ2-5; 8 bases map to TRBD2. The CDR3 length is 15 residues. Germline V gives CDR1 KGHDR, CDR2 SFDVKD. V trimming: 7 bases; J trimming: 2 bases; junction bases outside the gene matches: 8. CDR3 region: CATSLGGGLQETQYF. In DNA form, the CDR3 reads TGTGCCACCAGCCTTGGCGGGGGGCTGCAAGAGACCCAGTACTTC.

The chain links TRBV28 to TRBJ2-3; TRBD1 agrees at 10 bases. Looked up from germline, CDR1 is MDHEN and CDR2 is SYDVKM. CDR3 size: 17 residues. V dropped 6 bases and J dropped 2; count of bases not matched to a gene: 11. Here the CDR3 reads CASSSTGTGVITDTQYF. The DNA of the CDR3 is TGTGCCAGCAGCTCCACCGGGACAGGGGTTATCACAGATACGCAGTATTTT.

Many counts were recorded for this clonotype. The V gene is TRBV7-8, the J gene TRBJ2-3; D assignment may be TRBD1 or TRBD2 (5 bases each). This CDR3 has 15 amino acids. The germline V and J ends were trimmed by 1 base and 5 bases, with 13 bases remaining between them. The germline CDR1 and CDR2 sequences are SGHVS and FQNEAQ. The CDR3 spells CASSLGDPAKDTQYF. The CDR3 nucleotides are TGTGCCAGCAGCTTAGGGGACCCAGCCAAAGATACGCAGTATTTT.

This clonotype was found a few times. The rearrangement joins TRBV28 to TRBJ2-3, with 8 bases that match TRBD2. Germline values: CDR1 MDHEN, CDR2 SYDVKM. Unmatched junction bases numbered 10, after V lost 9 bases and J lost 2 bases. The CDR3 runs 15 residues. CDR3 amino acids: CASLGLAGYTDTQYF. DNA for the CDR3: TGTGCCAGTTTGGGGCTAGCGGGTTACACAGATACGCAGTATTTT.

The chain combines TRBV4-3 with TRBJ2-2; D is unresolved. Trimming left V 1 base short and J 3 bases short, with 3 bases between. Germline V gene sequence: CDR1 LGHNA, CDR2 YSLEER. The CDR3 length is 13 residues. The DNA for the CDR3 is TGCGCCAGCAGCCAAGCCTACACCGGGGAGCTGTTTTTT. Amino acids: CASSQAYTGELFF.

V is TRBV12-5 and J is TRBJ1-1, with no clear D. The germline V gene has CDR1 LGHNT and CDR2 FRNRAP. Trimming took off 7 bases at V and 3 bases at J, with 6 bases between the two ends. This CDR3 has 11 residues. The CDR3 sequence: CASAIDTEAFF. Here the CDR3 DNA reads TGTGCTAGTGCCATCGACACTGAAGCTTTCTTT. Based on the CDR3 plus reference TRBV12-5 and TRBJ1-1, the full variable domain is DARVTQTPRHKVTEMGQEVTMRCQPILGHNTVFWYRQTMMQGLELLAYFRNRAPLDDSGMPKDRFSAEMPDATLATLKIQPSEPRDSAVYFCASAIDTEAFFGQGTRLTVV.

In DNA form, the CDR3 reads TGTGCCAGCAGCCCCCCCCTACTGTTAAATGTGGGGGAAACAGATACGCAGTATTTT. It is translated as CASSPPLLLNVGETDTQYF. The genes are TRBV7-6 and TRBJ2-3, with D possibly called TRBD1 or TRBD2 (5 bases each). This CDR3 contains 19 residues. CDR1 SGHVS and CDR2 FNYEAQ come from the germline V gene. Trimming left V 5 bases short and J 3 bases short, with 27 bases between.

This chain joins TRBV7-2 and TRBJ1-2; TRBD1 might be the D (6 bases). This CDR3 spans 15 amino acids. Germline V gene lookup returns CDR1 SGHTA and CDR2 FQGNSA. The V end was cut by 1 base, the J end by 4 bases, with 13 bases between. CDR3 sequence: CASSLVQGGSYGYTF. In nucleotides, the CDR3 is TGTGCCAGCAGCTTAGTTCAAGGGGGTAGCTATGGCTACACCTTC. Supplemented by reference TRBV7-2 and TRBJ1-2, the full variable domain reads GAGVSQSPSNKVTEKGKDVELRCDPISGHTALYWYRQSLGQGLEFLIYFQGNSAPDKSGLPSDRFSAERTGGSVSTLTIQRTQQEDSAVYLCASSLVQGGSYGYTFGSGTRLTVV.

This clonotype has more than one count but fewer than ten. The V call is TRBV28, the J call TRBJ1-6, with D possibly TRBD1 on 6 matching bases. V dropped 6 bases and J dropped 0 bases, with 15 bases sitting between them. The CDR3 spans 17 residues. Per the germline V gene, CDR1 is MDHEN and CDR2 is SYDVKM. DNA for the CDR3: TGTGCCAGCAGGGGGGGGAGGGGGAGCTCCTATAATTCACCCCTCCACTTT. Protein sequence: CASRGGRGSSYNSPLHF.

CDR3 sequence: CASSLFGTGGEETQYF. The CDR3, as DNA: TGTGCCAGCAGCTTGTTCGGGACAGGGGGCGAAGAGACCCAGTACTTC. The chain carries TRBV11-3 and TRBJ2-5; 12 nucleotides match TRBD1. The CDR3 runs to 16 residues. CDR1 is SGHNT, CDR2 YENEEA, per germline. J lost 3 bases, V lost 3 bases, and 5 bases had no gene match.

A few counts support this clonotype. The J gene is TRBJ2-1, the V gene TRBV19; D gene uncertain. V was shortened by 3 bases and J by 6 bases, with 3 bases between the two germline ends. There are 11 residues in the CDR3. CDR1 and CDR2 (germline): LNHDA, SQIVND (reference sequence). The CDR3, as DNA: TGTGCCAGTAGTATTTTCAATGAGCAGTTCTTC. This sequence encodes CASSIFNEQFF.

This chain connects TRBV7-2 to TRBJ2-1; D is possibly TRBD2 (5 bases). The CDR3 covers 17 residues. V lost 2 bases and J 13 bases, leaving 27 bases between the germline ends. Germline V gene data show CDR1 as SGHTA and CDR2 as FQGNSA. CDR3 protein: CASSLMSGLSALSEQFF. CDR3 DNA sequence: TGTGCCAGCAGCTTAATGTCTGGACTTAGTGCCTTGAGTGAACAGTTCTTC.

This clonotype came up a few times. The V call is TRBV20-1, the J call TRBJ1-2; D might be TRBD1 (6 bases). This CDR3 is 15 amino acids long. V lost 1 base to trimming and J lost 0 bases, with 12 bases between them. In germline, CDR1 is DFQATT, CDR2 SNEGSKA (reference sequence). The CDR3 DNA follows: TGCAGTGCTAGAGGGGGGAGGGGGTCTAACTATGGCTACACCTTC. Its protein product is CSARGGRGSNYGYTF.

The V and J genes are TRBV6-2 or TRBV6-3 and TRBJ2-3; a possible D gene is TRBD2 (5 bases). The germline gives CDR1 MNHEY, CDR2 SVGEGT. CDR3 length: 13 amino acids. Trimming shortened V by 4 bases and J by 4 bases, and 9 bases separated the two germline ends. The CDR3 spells CASSFEGPDTQYF. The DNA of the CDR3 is TGTGCCAGCAGTTTCGAGGGCCCAGATACGCAGTATTTT.

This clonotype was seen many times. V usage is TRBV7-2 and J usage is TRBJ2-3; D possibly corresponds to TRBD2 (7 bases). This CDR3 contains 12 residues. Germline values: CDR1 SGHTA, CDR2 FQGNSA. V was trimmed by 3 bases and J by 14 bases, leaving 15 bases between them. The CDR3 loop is CASSFPGGPPYF. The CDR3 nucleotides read TGTGCCAGCAGCTTTCCCGGGGGGCCGCCGTATTTT.

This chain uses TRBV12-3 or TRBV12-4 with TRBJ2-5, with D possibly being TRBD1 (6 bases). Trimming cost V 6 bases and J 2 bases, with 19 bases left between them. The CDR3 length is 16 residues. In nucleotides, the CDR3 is TGTGCCAGCAGCCCTAATGGACAGCGGCAGCAAGAGACCCAGTACTTC. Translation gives CASSPNGQRQQETQYF.

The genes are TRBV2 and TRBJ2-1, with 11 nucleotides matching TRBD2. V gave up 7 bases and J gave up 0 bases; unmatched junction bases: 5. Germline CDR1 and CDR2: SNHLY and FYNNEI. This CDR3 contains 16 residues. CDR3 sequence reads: CASTTSGMSSYNEQFF. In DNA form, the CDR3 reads TGTGCCAGCACGACTAGCGGGATGAGCTCCTACAATGAGCAGTTCTTC. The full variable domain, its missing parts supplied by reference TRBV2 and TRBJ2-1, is EPEVTQTPSHQVTQMGQEVILRCVPISNHLYFYWYRQILGQKVEFLVSFYNNEISEKSEIFDDQFSVERPDGSNFTLKIRSTKLEDSAMYFCASTTSGMSSYNEQFFGPGTRLTVL.

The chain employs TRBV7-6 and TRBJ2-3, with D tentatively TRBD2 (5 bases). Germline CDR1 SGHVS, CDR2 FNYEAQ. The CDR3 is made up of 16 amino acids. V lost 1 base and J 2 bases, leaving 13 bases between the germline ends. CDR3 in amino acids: CASSLGLTRDTDTQYF. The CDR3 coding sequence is TGTGCCAGCAGCTTAGGACTCACACGGGACACAGATACGCAGTATTTT.

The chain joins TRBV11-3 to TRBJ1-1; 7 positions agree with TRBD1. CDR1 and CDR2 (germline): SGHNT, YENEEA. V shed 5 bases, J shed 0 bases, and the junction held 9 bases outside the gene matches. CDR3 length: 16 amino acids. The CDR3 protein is CASSVAPGGLNTEAFF. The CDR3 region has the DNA TGTGCCAGCAGCGTCGCCCCAGGGGGGTTGAACACTGAAGCTTTCTTT.

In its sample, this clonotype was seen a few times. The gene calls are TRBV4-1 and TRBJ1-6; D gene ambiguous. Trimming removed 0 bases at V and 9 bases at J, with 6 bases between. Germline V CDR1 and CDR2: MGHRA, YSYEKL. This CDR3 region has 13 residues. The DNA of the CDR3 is TGCGCCAGCAGCCAAGATCAGAGTTCACCCCTCCACTTT. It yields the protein CASSQDQSSPLHF.

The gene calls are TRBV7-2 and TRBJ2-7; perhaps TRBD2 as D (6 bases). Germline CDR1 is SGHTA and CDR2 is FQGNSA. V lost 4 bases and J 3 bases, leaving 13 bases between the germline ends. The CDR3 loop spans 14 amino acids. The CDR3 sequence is CASSSTGRLYEQYF. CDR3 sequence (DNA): TGTGCCAGCAGCTCTACCGGGAGACTCTACGAGCAGTACTTC.

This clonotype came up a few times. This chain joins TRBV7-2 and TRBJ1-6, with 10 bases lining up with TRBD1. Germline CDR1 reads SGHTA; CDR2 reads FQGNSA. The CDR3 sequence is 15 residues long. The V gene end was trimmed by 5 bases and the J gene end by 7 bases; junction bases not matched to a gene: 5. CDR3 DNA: TGTGCCAGCAGCCCCACGGACAGGGGGAATTCACCCCTCCACTTT. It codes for CASSPTDRGNSPLHF.

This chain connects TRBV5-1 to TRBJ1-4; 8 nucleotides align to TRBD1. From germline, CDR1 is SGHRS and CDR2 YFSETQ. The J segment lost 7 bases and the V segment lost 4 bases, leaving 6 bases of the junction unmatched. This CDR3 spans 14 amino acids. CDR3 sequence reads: CASSEGQGFEKLFF. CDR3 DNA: TGCGCCAGCAGCGAAGGACAGGGTTTTGAAAAACTGTTTTTT.